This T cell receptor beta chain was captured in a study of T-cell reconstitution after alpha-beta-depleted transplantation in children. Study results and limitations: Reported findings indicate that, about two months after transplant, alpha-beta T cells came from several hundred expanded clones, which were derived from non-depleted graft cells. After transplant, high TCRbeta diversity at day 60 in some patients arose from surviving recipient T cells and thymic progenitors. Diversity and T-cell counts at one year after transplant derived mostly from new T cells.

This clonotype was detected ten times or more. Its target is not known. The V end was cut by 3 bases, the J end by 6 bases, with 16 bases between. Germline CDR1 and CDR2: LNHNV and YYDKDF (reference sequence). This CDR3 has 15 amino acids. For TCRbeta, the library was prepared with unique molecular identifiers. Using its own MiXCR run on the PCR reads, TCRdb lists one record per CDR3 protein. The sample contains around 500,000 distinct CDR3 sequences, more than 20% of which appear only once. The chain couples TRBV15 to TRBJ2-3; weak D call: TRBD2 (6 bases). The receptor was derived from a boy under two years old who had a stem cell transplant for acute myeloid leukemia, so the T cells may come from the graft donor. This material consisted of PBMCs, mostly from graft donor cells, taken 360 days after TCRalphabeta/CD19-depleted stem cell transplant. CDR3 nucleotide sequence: TGTGCCACCAGCAGGCGAACTTGGGGGGAGGATACGCAGTATTTT. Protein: CATSRRTWGEDTQYF.